These 2 T cell receptor beta chains were sequenced from one sample in a study of shared clonotypes between healthy human individuals. TCRdb's copy holds only in-frame clones and misses some; the assay was immunoSEQ multiplex PCR. The sample lists approximately 720,000 clones; about 78% were seen once. The specimen was memory CD4+ T cells sorted from blood. Subset in this sample: CD45RA-negative fraction. These TCRs come from a woman in her 30s in good health.

Points on this clone: The sample carries other DNA sequences with the same CDR3. The genes are TRBV19 and TRBJ1-4; 8 nucleotides line up with TRBD1. Per the germline V gene, CDR1 is LNHDA and CDR2 is SQIVND (reference sequence). The CDR3 spans 14 residues. Germline trimming cut 5 bases from V and 8 bases from J; bases unmatched to any gene: 7. CDR3 sequence (DNA): TGTGCCAGTAGTCTGGGGGACAGGAGGGAAAAACTGTTTTTT. Translating it yields CASSLGDRREKLFF.

This sequence joins TRBV27 and TRBJ1-4; TRBD1 matches 10 bases. V lost 6 bases, J lost 7 bases, and 8 bases stayed unmatched. The CDR3 has 15 residues. Germline values: CDR1 MNHEY, CDR2 SMNVEV (reference sequence). Written as DNA, the CDR3 is TGTGCCAGCAGGTCCGGTGGGACAGGGGTTGAAAAACTGTTTTTT. The encoded protein is CASRSGGTGVEKLFF.